These 11 T cell receptor beta chains were sequenced from one sample in a study of identical twins. TCRdb reprocessed the 5' RACE reads via MiXCR and lists one record per CDR3 protein. The sample lists about 900,000 distinct CDR3 sequences, approximately 13% occurring once. The data were also submitted as part of a second study, on yellow fever vaccine responses in identical twins.

What was sequenced was PBMCs. Every receptor here comes from a woman aged 18 to 35 in good health.

This clonotype was recorded a few times. V is TRBV29-1 and J is TRBJ2-7; D might be TRBD1 or TRBD2, each matching 5 bases. The CDR3 loop spans 15 amino acids. The V end lost 1 base, the J end lost 6 bases, and 19 bases lay between the germline ends. Germline-derived CDR1 and CDR2 are SQVTM and ANQGSEA. The CDR3 coding sequence is TGCAGCGTTGAAGGGTGGGGCAGGGTTGGAGGCGAGCAGTACTTC. Translated, it gives CSVEGWGRVGGEQYF.

This clonotype was recorded many times. The gene calls are TRBV9 and TRBJ2-1; 15 positions match TRBD2. The CDR3 is 18 amino acids. Germline V gene data show CDR1 as SGDLS and CDR2 as YYNGEE. Trimming cost V 4 bases and J 4 bases; bases outside gene matches: 9. In nucleotides, the CDR3 is TGTGCCAGCAGCCCACCGGGACTAGCGGGAGGAGTATACAATGAGCAGTTCTTC. Its translation is CASSPPGLAGGVYNEQFF.

This clonotype was counted once. The rearrangement joins TRBV20-1 to TRBJ2-2; D might be TRBD2 (6 bases). Trimming shortened V by 3 bases and J by 4 bases, and 12 bases separated the two germline ends. The CDR3 sequence is 14 residues long. Germline assignment: CDR1 DFQATT and CDR2 SNEGSKA (reference sequence). The CDR3 protein is CSASPGAGTGELFF. The DNA of the CDR3 is TGCAGTGCTAGTCCGGGAGCGGGCACCGGGGAGCTGTTTTTT.

This clonotype was counted between two and nine times. The chain links TRBV20-1 to TRBJ2-2, with D hard to call. The CDR3 sequence is 14 residues long. The germline V gene has CDR1 DFQATT and CDR2 SNEGSKA (reference sequence). Trimming took 3 bases from V and 6 from J, leaving 14 bases between them. The CDR3 loop is CSARPTGFPGELFF. The CDR3 bases are TGCAGTGCTAGGCCGACTGGGTTCCCCGGGGAGCTGTTTTTT.

The chain carries TRBV3-1 and TRBJ2-3; D unresolved. Germline loops: CDR1 LGHDT, CDR2 YNNKEL (reference sequence). V lost 4 bases, J lost 1 base, and 21 bases lay in between. This CDR3 comprises 18 residues. DNA for the CDR3: TGTGCCAGCAGCCCTCACCGAACGAATCCGATTGGCACAGATACGCAGTATTTT. Protein: CASSPHRTNPIGTDTQYF.

This clonotype was seen only a few times. The V call is TRBV6-1, the J call TRBJ1-5; D is undetermined. The CDR3 consists of 15 residues. The V gene lost 6 bases and the J gene lost 0 bases, with 12 bases spanning the gap. Germline V gene data show CDR1 as MNHNS and CDR2 as SASEGT. The CDR3 sequence: CASSTGMLSNQPQHF. The CDR3 DNA is TGTGCCAGCAGCACCGGTATGCTTAGCAATCAGCCCCAGCATTTT.

This clonotype was seen a few times. V and J are TRBV20-1 and TRBJ2-2; TRBD1 matches 7 bases. The CDR3 loop spans 13 amino acids. The trim removed 5 bases at V and 6 bases at J, leaving 6 bases unmatched. Germline V lookup: CDR1 DFQATT, CDR2 SNEGSKA (reference sequence). DNA for the CDR3: TGCAGTGCTGCCAGACAGGGTGCCGGGGAGCTGTTTTTT. Amino acid sequence: CSAARQGAGELFF.

This clonotype came up a few times. This chain links TRBV3-1 with TRBJ2-1, with TRBD1 matching over 9 bases. CDR3 length: 15 residues. Germline lookup yields CDR1 LGHDT and CDR2 YNNKEL (reference sequence). Trimming took 0 bases from V and 9 from J; bases not matched to a gene: 6. In DNA, the CDR3 is TGTGCCAGCAGCCAAGAGGGGACAGGGCTCGGTGAGCAGTTCTTC. It codes for CASSQEGTGLGEQFF.

CDR3 amino acids: CASSIWQGTQYF. DNA for the CDR3: TGTGCCAGTAGTATATGGCAGGGGACTCAGTACTTC. The V gene is TRBV19, the J gene TRBJ2-5; D may be TRBD1 or TRBD2 (6 bases each). V gave up 2 bases and J gave up 11 bases, with 12 bases separating them. CDR1 LNHDA and CDR2 SQIVND come from the germline V gene (reference sequence). The CDR3 is made up of 12 amino acids.

This clonotype turned up a few times. The genes are TRBV6-1 and TRBJ2-7; no reliable D call. V shed 1 base and J shed 3 bases, with 13 bases lying between them. The CDR3 length is 15 residues. Germline-derived CDR1 and CDR2 are MNHNS and SASEGT. This CDR3 reads CASSEGSSYFYEQYV. In DNA, the CDR3 is TGTGCCAGCAGTGAAGGGTCTAGTTACTTCTACGAGCAGTACGTC.

This clonotype was detected a few times. The chain uses TRBV10-3 and TRBJ2-1; 8 bases match TRBD2. Trimming cost V 2 bases and J 10 bases; bases outside gene matches: 10. CDR3 length: 15 amino acids. Germline V gene sequence: CDR1 ENHRY, CDR2 SYGVKD. Written as DNA, the CDR3 is TGTGCCATCAGTGAGCCAGCTAGCGGGCCCGCCGAGCAGTTCTTC. The encoded protein is CAISEPASGPAEQFF.